A single sample gave rise to the 30 T cell receptor beta chains below, sequenced in a study of CD8+ T cells in alopecia areata. After isolation, RNA underwent reverse transcription to generate cDNA as the sequencing template. Repertoires were generated with immunoSEQ multiplex PCR, while TCRdb's copy carries only in-frame clones and drops some. The table shows some 190,000 clones, with approximately 65% occurring only once. Stated treatment: oral pan-JAK inhibitor, 5-10 mg twice daily. Specimen: CD4+ T cells sorted from blood, collected at approximately week 44, from a patient treated with tofacitinib. These receptors all stem from a human donor with alopecia areata.

There are a few counts of this clone. The chain recombines TRBV11-2 with TRBJ2-1, with 8 bases lining up with TRBD1. Germline CDR1 is SGHAT and CDR2 is FQNNGV. Trimming cost V 5 bases and J 4 bases; bases outside gene matches: 10. This CDR3 has 16 amino acids. The CDR3 DNA follows: TGTGCCAGCAGCGGACAGGGTCAACTGCGTTACAATGAGCAGTTCTTC. Translating it yields CASSGQGQLRYNEQFF.

The table lists this clone with a few counts. The chain is built from TRBV6-5 and TRBJ1-5; 7 bases line up with TRBD1. CDR3 length: 13 amino acids. The V segment lost 7 bases and the J segment 4 bases; nucleotides outside the gene matches: 4. Germline V lookup: CDR1 MNHEY, CDR2 SVGAGI. CDR3 protein: CASTEDRNQPQHF. CDR3 nucleotide sequence: TGTGCCAGCACCGAGGACAGGAATCAGCCCCAGCATTTT.

The chain combines TRBV29-1 with TRBJ2-5, with D maybe TRBD2 (6 bases). Trimming took off 7 bases at V and 5 bases at J, with 14 bases between the two ends. This CDR3 contains 12 residues. From germline, CDR1 is SQVTM and CDR2 ANQGSEA. CDR3 sequence (DNA): TGCAGCGGCGGGGAGTTCGAGGAGACCCAGTACTTC. Residues: CSGGEFEETQYF.

The chain is built from TRBV15 and TRBJ2-7, with 9 bases lining up with TRBD2. The CDR3 totals 17 residues. Germline CDR1 reads LNHNV; CDR2 reads YYDKDF (reference sequence). Germline trimming cut 1 base from V and 2 bases from J; bases unmatched to any gene: 9. The CDR3 nucleotides read TGTGCCACCAGCAGAGCGGGCCCTAGCGGGGCAACCTACGAGCAGTACTTC. It yields the protein CATSRAGPSGATYEQYF.

This clone was seen a few times. V usage is TRBV7-6 and J usage is TRBJ2-3; the match to TRBD1 covers 8 bases. V gave up 5 bases and J gave up 3 bases; unmatched junction bases: 13. This CDR3 is built from 17 residues. Per the germline V gene, CDR1 is SGHVS and CDR2 is FNYEAQ. The CDR3 DNA is TGTGCCAGCAGCGCAAATCAGGGACAGGCATGGACAGATACGCAGTATTTT. Encoded protein: CASSANQGQAWTDTQYF.

The genes are TRBV7-2 and TRBJ1-1; 9 bases map to TRBD1. Germline V lookup: CDR1 SGHTA, CDR2 FQGNSA. Germline trimming cut 6 bases from V and 3 bases from J; bases unmatched to any gene: 5. The CDR3 has 14 residues. The CDR3 is CASRITGGDTEAFF. The CDR3 DNA reads TGTGCCAGCAGGATCACAGGGGGCGACACTGAAGCTTTCTTT.

A note on this clone: The same CDR3 arises from other DNA sequences in this sample as well. The chain recombines TRBV5-1 with TRBJ2-7; possible D gene TRBD1, 6 bases. Trimming pared 0 bases from V and 6 bases from J, leaving 13 bases between. The CDR3 length is 14 residues. Per the germline V gene, CDR1 is SGHRS and CDR2 is YFSETQ. The CDR3 loop is CASSLDRVEGEQYF. The CDR3 DNA sequence: TGCGCCAGCAGCTTGGACAGGGTGGAAGGCGAGCAGTACTTC.

This clone turned up a few times. The chain links TRBV6-5 to TRBJ2-1; D remains ambiguous. V was cut by 6 bases and J by 8 bases, with 17 bases left in between. Germline V lookup: CDR1 MNHEY, CDR2 SVGAGI. The CDR3 sequence is 14 residues long. The CDR3 here is CASSLKSEVDEQFF. The CDR3 DNA follows: TGTGCCAGCAGCCTTAAATCAGAGGTAGATGAGCAGTTCTTC.

The chain joins TRBV30 to TRBJ2-7; no clear D. The V and J ends lost 2 bases and 5 bases respectively, with 13 bases between them. The germline V gene encodes CDR1 GTSNPN and CDR2 SVGIG (reference sequence). This CDR3 comprises 13 residues. CDR3 DNA sequence: TGTGCCTGGAGTACCACCGGGCGACACGAGCAGTACTTC. It encodes CAWSTTGRHEQYF.

This chain links TRBV19 with TRBJ1-5; D unresolved. Trimming took 7 bases from V and 1 from J, leaving 5 bases between them. Germline CDR1 and CDR2: LNHDA and SQIVND (reference sequence). This CDR3 has 12 amino acids. Here the CDR3 DNA reads TGTGCCAGTAAGCGCAGCAATCAGCCCCAGCATTTT. Amino acids: CASKRSNQPQHF.

V is TRBV7-2 and J is TRBJ2-3, with TRBD2 as a possible D gene (6 bases). The CDR3 totals 15 residues. Germline V gives CDR1 SGHTA, CDR2 FQGNSA. The ends were cut back, 7 bases at V and 0 bases at J, with 14 bases in the middle. This CDR3 is CASTLAGTSTDTQYF. The CDR3 nucleotides read TGTGCCAGCACACTGGCGGGAACTAGCACAGATACGCAGTATTTT.

V usage is TRBV2 and J usage is TRBJ2-7, with D perhaps TRBD1 (6 bases). This CDR3 region has 14 residues. V dropped 2 bases and J dropped 7 bases, with 15 bases sitting between them. Germline lookup yields CDR1 SNHLY and CDR2 FYNNEI. The chain's CDR3 is CASSEMSERGEQYF. The CDR3 DNA sequence: TGTGCCAGCAGTGAAATGTCAGAGAGGGGGGAGCAGTACTTC.

This clone has a handful of counts. The gene calls are TRBV20-1 and TRBJ2-3; D call uncertain. Trimming stripped 2 bases from V and 4 bases from J, with 4 bases between. This CDR3 comprises 11 residues. Germline V gene lookup returns CDR1 DFQATT and CDR2 SNEGSKA (reference sequence). CDR3 in DNA: TGCAGTGCTAGATTCCCAGATACGCAGTATTTT. Translated, it gives CSARFPDTQYF.

V is TRBV6-6 and J is TRBJ2-5, with 7 positions matching TRBD2. Losses at the gene ends were 8 bases for V and 0 bases for J; bases not matched to a gene: 3. Germline V gene data show CDR1 as MNHNY and CDR2 as SVGAGI (reference sequence). The CDR3 contains 13 residues. CDR3 DNA sequence: TGTGCCAGCGGGACTACAAACCAAGAGACCCAGTACTTC. This codes for CASGTTNQETQYF.

The V call is TRBV7-8, the J call TRBJ2-1; 13 positions match TRBD2. Germline V gene data show CDR1 as SGHVS and CDR2 as FQNEAQ. V dropped 1 base and J dropped 5; count of bases not matched to a gene: 2. The CDR3 consists of 16 residues. CDR3 sequence reads: CASSLVGTSGDNEQFF. The CDR3 bases are TGTGCCAGCAGCTTAGTCGGGACTAGCGGGGACAATGAGCAGTTCTTC.

The chain couples TRBV4-3 to TRBJ2-5; 7 positions agree with TRBD2. This CDR3 contains 14 residues. CDR1 is LGHNA and CDR2 is YSLEER in the germline V gene. V lost 0 bases, J lost 4 bases, and 2 bases stayed unmatched. CDR3 in DNA: TGCGCCAGCAGCCAAGATGGGAGGGGAGAGACCCAGTACTTC. It yields the protein CASSQDGRGETQYF.

This clone was seen more than once but under ten times. The CDR3 nucleotides are TGTGCCAGCAGTGAGGTGAAGGGGCAGCCCCAGCATTTT. This sequence encodes CASSEVKGQPQHF. The chain is built from TRBV27 and TRBJ1-5; TRBD1 is a possible D gene (5 bases). The length of the CDR3 is 13 residues. V lost 5 bases and J 7 bases, leaving 12 bases between the germline ends. Germline lookup yields CDR1 MNHEY and CDR2 SMNVEV (reference sequence).

This CDR3 reads CASSLWTGGTYEQYF. As DNA, the CDR3 is TGCGCCAGCAGCCTATGGACAGGGGGGACCTACGAGCAGTACTTC. The V gene is TRBV5-1, the J gene TRBJ2-7, with 10 bases that match TRBD1. The CDR3 spans 15 residues. V was clipped by 4 bases and J by 2 bases; unmatched bases: 6. Germline CDR1 and CDR2: SGHRS and YFSETQ.

The chain recombines TRBV4-1 with TRBJ1-2; D gene unclear. The V end lost 2 bases, the J end lost 8 bases, and 9 bases lay between the germline ends. The CDR3 runs 12 residues. Germline loops: CDR1 MGHRA, CDR2 YSYEKL. CDR3 in DNA: TGCGCCAGCAGCCAAAGTCGCTTAGGCTACACCTTC. Its protein is CASSQSRLGYTF.

This clone was counted only a few times. The J gene is TRBJ2-7, the V gene TRBV5-1; 9 bases fit TRBD1. There are 15 residues in the CDR3. CDR1 is SGHRS and CDR2 is YFSETQ in the germline V gene. After removal of 7 bases from V and 3 bases from J, the junction contained 11 bases not matched to a gene. In DNA, the CDR3 is TGCGCCAGCGAAAGCCACATGACAGGGGGCTACGAGCAGTACTTC. Encoded protein: CASESHMTGGYEQYF.

This clone has more than one count but fewer than ten. The chain recombines TRBV30 with TRBJ2-5; D possibly corresponds to TRBD2 (6 bases). The V gene's germline CDR1 is GTSNPN and CDR2 SVGIG (reference sequence). V gave up 0 bases and J gave up 5 bases, with 13 bases separating them. The CDR3 is 14 residues long. The CDR3 DNA reads as TGTGCCTGGAGTGTACTCGGCGGGGAGGAGACCCAGTACTTC. This translates into CAWSVLGGEETQYF.

This chain joins TRBV7-2 and TRBJ2-7; 12 nucleotides line up with TRBD1. There are 16 residues in the CDR3. The V segment lost 0 bases and the J segment 6 bases; nucleotides outside the gene matches: 6. Germline loops: CDR1 SGHTA, CDR2 FQGNSA. The CDR3 region has the DNA TGTGCCAGCAGCTTAGCCGGGACAGGGGGCTTGGGCGAGCAGTACTTC. Its protein is CASSLAGTGGLGEQYF.

The count of this clone is one. This chain uses TRBV18 with TRBJ2-6, with 8 bases fitting TRBD1. This CDR3 is built from 15 residues. The germline V gene has CDR1 KGHSH and CDR2 LQKENI. The ends lost 6 bases at V and 2 bases at J; junction bases unmatched: 3. The CDR3 nucleotides read TGTGCCAGCTCTCTGGGACAGGCTGGGGCCAACGTCCTGACTTTC. This sequence encodes CASSLGQAGANVLTF.

V and J are TRBV19 and TRBJ2-3; D is uncertain. The germline V and J ends were trimmed by 3 bases and 3 bases, with 7 bases remaining between them. The length of the CDR3 is 13 residues. Germline-derived CDR1 and CDR2 are LNHDA and SQIVND (reference sequence). The CDR3 DNA is TGTGCCAGTAGTATCCCCCCAACAGATACGCAGTATTTT. Its translation is CASSIPPTDTQYF.

For the CDR3, the DNA is TGTGCTAGTGGTTTGAGAGATCAGCCCCAGCATTTT. This translates into CASGLRDQPQHF. The gene calls are TRBV12-5 and TRBJ1-5; D not certain. The CDR3 covers 12 residues. Trimming stripped 2 bases from V and 5 bases from J, with 4 bases between. The V gene's germline CDR1 is LGHNT and CDR2 FRNRAP.

The rearrangement uses TRBV30 and TRBJ2-1; 8 bases line up with TRBD2. This CDR3 is 13 amino acids long. V was clipped by 4 bases and J by 3 bases; unmatched bases: 2. CDR1 is GTSNPN, CDR2 SVGIG, per germline (reference sequence). The CDR3 loop is CAWNRGGYNEQFF. Here the CDR3 DNA reads TGTGCCTGGAATCGGGGGGGCTACAATGAGCAGTTCTTC.

The chain recombines TRBV29-1 with TRBJ2-1; 10 positions agree with TRBD1. From germline, CDR1 is SQVTM and CDR2 ANQGSEA. The CDR3 sequence is 14 residues long. Trimming removed 5 bases from V and 10 bases from J; junction bases left unmatched: 11. The CDR3 protein is CSVSNGTGDGEQFF. The CDR3 bases are TGCAGCGTTTCGAACGGGACAGGGGACGGCGAGCAGTTCTTC.

This clone was observed a handful of times. V gene TRBV23-1 combines with J gene TRBJ1-2, with D tentatively TRBD1 (6 bases). TRBV23-1 is placed among ORFs of uncertain function. The CDR3 spans 13 residues. The V end was cut by 3 bases, the J end by 8 bases, with 13 bases between. Here the CDR3 reads CASSHRGLGGYTF. The DNA for the CDR3 is TGCGCCAGCAGTCATCGGGGGCTAGGCGGCTACACCTTC.

V and J are TRBV7-2 and TRBJ2-1; 8 nucleotides align to TRBD2. Germline lookup yields CDR1 SGHTA and CDR2 FQGNSA. The V and J ends lost 5 bases and 10 bases, in that order; junction bases with no gene match: 13. The CDR3 spans 15 residues. The CDR3 here is CASSRSNGGAREQFF. The CDR3 bases are TGTGCCAGCAGCCGAAGTAACGGGGGGGCCCGGGAGCAGTTCTTC.

This clone has just a few counts. This chain uses TRBV5-1 with TRBJ2-5, with TRBD1 identical over 9 bases. The germline V gene encodes CDR1 SGHRS and CDR2 YFSETQ. Trimming cost V 2 bases and J 4 bases; bases outside gene matches: 9. The CDR3 extends over 16 amino acids. CDR3 protein: CASSLDGQGMGETQYF. The DNA of the CDR3 is TGCGCCAGCAGCTTAGACGGACAGGGGATGGGAGAGACCCAGTACTTC.